These T cell receptor beta chains were read from a single sample in a study of blood T cell repertoires in COVID-19. Here immunoSEQ multiplex PCR was the method, and the copy in TCRdb shows in-frame clones only, minus some. The table records about 210,000 clones, 65% to 90% of them present only once. The sequencing sample was made of peripheral blood. The receptor source for this set is a man aged 45-65 years with COVID-19, enrolled during active disease. CDR3s include the opening cysteine and the closing phenylalanine or tryptophan. D genes are given only for firm matches. The size field is filled for only some rows; it gives once, few, many or a size class.

V gene: TRBV12-3/TRBV12-4
clone size: NA
D gene: NA
J gene: TRBJ2-1
CDR3 DNA: TGTGCCAGCACTCAGGGTTATGAGCAGTTCTTC
CDR3 protein: CASTQGYEQFF

V gene: TRBV2
clone size: NA
D gene: NA
J gene: TRBJ1-1
CDR3 DNA: TGTGCCACCGGACAGTGGCCCACTGAAGCTTTCTTT
CDR3 protein: CATGQWPTEAFF

V gene: TRBV6-5
clone size: NA
D gene: NA
J gene: TRBJ1-2
CDR3 DNA: TGTGCCAGCAGCCGACTAAACAGTTATGGCTACACCTTC
CDR3 protein: CASSRLNSYGYTF

V gene: TRBV7-9
clone size: once
D gene: TRBD1
J gene: TRBJ2-7
CDR3 DNA: TGTGCCAGCAGCTACGGAGGGACAGGGGCCGGCTACGAGCAGTACTTC
CDR3 protein: CASSYGGTGAGYEQYF

V gene: TRBV2
clone size: NA
D gene: TRBD2
J gene: TRBJ2-1
CDR3 DNA: TGTGCCAGCAGTCGCAGCGGGACCACCACTCGGGAGCAGTTCTTC
CDR3 protein: CASSRSGTTTREQFF

V gene: TRBV6-5
clone size: NA
D gene: NA
J gene: TRBJ1-6
CDR3 DNA: TGTGCCAGCAGTTACGCACGGGGGAGGAATTCACCCCTCCACTTT
CDR3 protein: CASSYARGRNSPLHF

V gene: TRBV7-3
clone size: NA
D gene: NA
J gene: TRBJ2-1
CDR3 DNA: TGTGCCAGCAGCTTAAATTCAGGGGACAATGAGCAGTTCTTC
CDR3 protein: CASSLNSGDNEQFF

V gene: TRBV7-3
clone size: NA
D gene: NA
J gene: TRBJ2-3
CDR3 DNA: TGTGCCAGCACCAATGGCGCAGGAAGCACAGATACGCAGTATTTT
CDR3 protein: CASTNGAGSTDTQYF

V gene: TRBV6-1
clone size: NA
D gene: NA
J gene: TRBJ1-6
CDR3 DNA: TGTGCCAGCAGTGAGGCAGGGGAAATGAATTCACCCCTCCACTTT
CDR3 protein: CASSEAGEMNSPLHF

V gene: TRBV7-9
clone size: few
D gene: NA
J gene: TRBJ1-3
CDR3 DNA: TGTGCCAGCAGCGCCCGGGGGGCTGGAGGAAACACCATATATTTT
CDR3 protein: CASSARGAGGNTIYF

V gene: TRBV5-1
clone size: NA
D gene: NA
J gene: TRBJ1-6
CDR3 DNA: TGCGCCAGCAGCTCAGGGGCGGTTAATTCACCCCTCCACTTT
CDR3 protein: CASSSGAVNSPLHF

V gene: TRBV29-1
clone size: NA
D gene: NA
J gene: TRBJ1-2
CDR3 DNA: TGCAGCGTTGAAGGGTGGAGGGCATCTAAGAATGGCTACACCTTC
CDR3 protein: CSVEGWRASKNGYTF

V gene: TRBV28
clone size: NA
D gene: NA
J gene: TRBJ1-6
CDR3 DNA: TGTGCCAGCGAGGCCTTAAATTCACCCCTCCACTTT
CDR3 protein: CASEALNSPLHF

V gene: TRBV2
clone size: NA
D gene: NA
J gene: TRBJ2-1
CDR3 DNA: TGTGCCACCAAGACAGGGGCGGGGGCCTACAATGAGCAGTTCTTC
CDR3 protein: CATKTGAGAYNEQFF

V gene: TRBV15
clone size: NA
D gene: TRBD1
J gene: TRBJ1-2
CDR3 DNA: TGTGCCACCAGCAGCCGATTACAGGGGGCTAACTATGGCTACACCTTC
CDR3 protein: CATSSRLQGANYGYTF

V gene: TRBV19
clone size: NA
D gene: TRBD2
J gene: TRBJ2-3
CDR3 DNA: TGTGCCAGTAGTATGGCGGGACTAGAGCTAGATACGCAGTATTTT
CDR3 protein: CASSMAGLELDTQYF

V gene: TRBV4-1
clone size: NA
D gene: NA
J gene: TRBJ2-5
CDR3 DNA: TGCGCCAGCAGCCAAGGACTATCGGAGACCCAGTACTTC
CDR3 protein: CASSQGLSETQYF

V gene: TRBV9
clone size: NA
D gene: TRBD2
J gene: TRBJ2-7
CDR3 DNA: TGTGCCAGCAGCCCACCATCCGGGACTAGCACTAACGAGCAGTACTTC
CDR3 protein: CASSPPSGTSTNEQYF

V gene: TRBV18
clone size: NA
D gene: NA
J gene: TRBJ1-1
CDR3 DNA: TGTGCCAGCTCACCAGAGGGTGGGAACACTGAAGCTTTCTTT
CDR3 protein: CASSPEGGNTEAFF

V gene: TRBV5-4
clone size: NA
D gene: TRBD1
J gene: TRBJ2-5
CDR3 DNA: TGTGCCAGCAGCGGGGACAGAGAGACCCAGTACTTC
CDR3 protein: CASSGDRETQYF

V gene: TRBV5-1
clone size: few
D gene: NA
J gene: TRBJ1-1
CDR3 DNA: TGCGCCAGCAGCTCCAACCCCAGGGTTGAGACTGAAGCTTTCTTT
CDR3 protein: CASSSNPRVETEAFF

V gene: TRBV28
clone size: NA
D gene: TRBD2
J gene: TRBJ2-7
CDR3 DNA: TGTGCCAGCAGTTTATATGGGGGGGTATACGAGCAGTACTTC
CDR3 protein: CASSLYGGVYEQYF

V gene: TRBV4-3
clone size: NA
D gene: NA
J gene: TRBJ2-7
CDR3 DNA: TGCGCCAGCAGCCTGTGGGGCCACGAGCAGTACTTC
CDR3 protein: CASSLWGHEQYF

V gene: TRBV20-1
clone size: NA
D gene: NA
J gene: TRBJ2-4
CDR3 DNA: TGCAGTGCTAGTGCCCCCGTATACGGCAAAAACATTCAGTACTTC
CDR3 protein: CSASAPVYGKNIQYF

V gene: TRBV2
clone size: NA
D gene: TRBD1
J gene: TRBJ2-1
CDR3 DNA: TGTGCCAGCACTCTGACAGGGCTTCTTTACAATGAGCAGTTCTTC
CDR3 protein: CASTLTGLLYNEQFF

V gene: TRBV24-1
clone size: NA
D gene: NA
J gene: TRBJ2-1
CDR3 DNA: TGTGCCACCAGTTCAGGGATCACCTACAATGAGCAGTTCTTC
CDR3 protein: CATSSGITYNEQFF

V gene: TRBV11-2
clone size: NA
D gene: NA
J gene: TRBJ1-1
CDR3 DNA: TGTGCCAGCGCCAGACAGGTTTGGGACGATGAAGCTTTCTTT
CDR3 protein: CASARQVWDDEAFF

V gene: TRBV30
clone size: NA
D gene: NA
J gene: TRBJ1-6
CDR3 DNA: TGTGCCTGGAGTGGGGGGCTCGATAATTCACCCCTCCACTTT
CDR3 protein: CAWSGGLDNSPLHF

V gene: TRBV4-2
clone size: once
D gene: NA
J gene: TRBJ1-1
CDR3 DNA: TGTGCCAGCAGCCAAGAGGCGGTAGACACTGAAGCTTTCTTT
CDR3 protein: CASSQEAVDTEAFF